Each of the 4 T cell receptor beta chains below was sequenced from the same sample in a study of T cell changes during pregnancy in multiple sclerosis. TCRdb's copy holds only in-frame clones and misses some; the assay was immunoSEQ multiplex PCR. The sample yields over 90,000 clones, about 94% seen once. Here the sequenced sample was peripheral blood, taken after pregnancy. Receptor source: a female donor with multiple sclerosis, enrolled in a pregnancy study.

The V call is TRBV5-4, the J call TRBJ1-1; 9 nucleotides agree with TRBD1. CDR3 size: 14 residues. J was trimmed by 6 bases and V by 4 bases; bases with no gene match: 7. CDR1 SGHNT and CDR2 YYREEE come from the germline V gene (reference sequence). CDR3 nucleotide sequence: TGTGCCAGCAGCACAGGGGACAGGGAGGCTGAAGCTTTCTTT. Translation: CASSTGDREAEAFF.

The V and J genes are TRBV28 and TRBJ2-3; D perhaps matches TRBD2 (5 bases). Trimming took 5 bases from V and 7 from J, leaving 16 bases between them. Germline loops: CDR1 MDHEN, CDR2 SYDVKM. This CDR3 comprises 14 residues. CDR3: CASSPSGSEYTQYF. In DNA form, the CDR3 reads TGTGCCAGCAGTCCGTCGGGGAGTGAATATACGCAGTATTTT.

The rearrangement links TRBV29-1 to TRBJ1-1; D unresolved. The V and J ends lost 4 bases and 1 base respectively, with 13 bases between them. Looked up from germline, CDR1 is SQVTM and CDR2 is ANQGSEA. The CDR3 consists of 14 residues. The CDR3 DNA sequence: TGCAGCGTTGGGCGCAGAGGCGAGAACACTGAAGCTTTCTTT. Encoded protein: CSVGRRGENTEAFF.

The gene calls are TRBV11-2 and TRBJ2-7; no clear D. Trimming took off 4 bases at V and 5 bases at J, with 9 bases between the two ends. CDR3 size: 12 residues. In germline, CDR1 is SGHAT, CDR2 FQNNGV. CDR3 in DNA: TGTGCCAGCAGCTCCACGGGTAACGAGCAGTACTTC. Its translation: CASSSTGNEQYF.